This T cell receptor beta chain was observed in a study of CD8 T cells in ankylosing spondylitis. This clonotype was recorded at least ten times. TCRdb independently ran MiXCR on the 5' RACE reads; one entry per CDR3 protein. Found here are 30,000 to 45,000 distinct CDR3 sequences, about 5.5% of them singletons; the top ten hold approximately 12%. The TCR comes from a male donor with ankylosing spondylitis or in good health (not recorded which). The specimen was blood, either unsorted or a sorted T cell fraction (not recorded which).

CDR3 sequence: CASTGAGNYRAYF. DNA of the CDR3: TGCGCCAGCACGGGCGCGGGCAATTACAGGGCGTACTTC. This chain joins TRBV5-1 and TRBJ2-7; tentatively, D is TRBD1 (6 bases). The germline V and J ends were trimmed by 6 bases and 12 bases, with 22 bases remaining between them. The CDR3 totals 13 residues. From germline, CDR1 is SGHRS and CDR2 YFSETQ.